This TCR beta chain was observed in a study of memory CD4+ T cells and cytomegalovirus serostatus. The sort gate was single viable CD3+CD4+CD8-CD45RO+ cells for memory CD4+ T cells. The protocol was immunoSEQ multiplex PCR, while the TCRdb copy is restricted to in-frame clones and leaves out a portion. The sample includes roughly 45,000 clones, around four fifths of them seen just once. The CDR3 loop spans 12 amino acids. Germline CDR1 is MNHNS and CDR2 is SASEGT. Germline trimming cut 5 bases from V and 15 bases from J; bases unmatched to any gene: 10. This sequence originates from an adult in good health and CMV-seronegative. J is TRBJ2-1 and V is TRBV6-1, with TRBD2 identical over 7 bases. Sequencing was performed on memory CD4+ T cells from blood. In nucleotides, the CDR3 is TGTGCCAGCAGTTATGAAGGACTAGTCGGGTTCTTC. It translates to CASSYEGLVGFF.